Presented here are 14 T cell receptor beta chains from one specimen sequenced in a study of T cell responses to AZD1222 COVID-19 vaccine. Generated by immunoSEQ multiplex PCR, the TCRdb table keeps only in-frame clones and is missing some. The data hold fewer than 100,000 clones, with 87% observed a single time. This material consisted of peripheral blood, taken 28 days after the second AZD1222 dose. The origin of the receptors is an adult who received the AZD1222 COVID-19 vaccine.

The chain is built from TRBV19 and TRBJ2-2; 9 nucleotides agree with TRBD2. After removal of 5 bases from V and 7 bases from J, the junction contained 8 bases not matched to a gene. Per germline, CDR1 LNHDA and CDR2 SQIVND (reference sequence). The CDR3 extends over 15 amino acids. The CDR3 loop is CASSQNSGGVGELFF. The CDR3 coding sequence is TGTGCCAGTAGTCAAAATAGCGGGGGCGTCGGGGAGCTGTTTTTT. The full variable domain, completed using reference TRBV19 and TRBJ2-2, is DGGITQSPKYLFRKEGQNVTLSCEQNLNHDAMYWYRQDPGQGLRLIYYSQIVNDFQKGDIAEGYSVSREKKESFPLTVTSAQKNPTAFYLCASSQNSGGVGELFFGEGSRLTVL.

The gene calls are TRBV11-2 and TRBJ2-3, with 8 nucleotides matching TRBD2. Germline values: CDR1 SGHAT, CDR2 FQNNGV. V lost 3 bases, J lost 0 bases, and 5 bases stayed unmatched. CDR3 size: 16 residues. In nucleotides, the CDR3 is TGTGCCAGCAGCTTGTCAGCGGGGGCGAGCACAGATACGCAGTATTTT. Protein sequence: CASSLSAGASTDTQYF.

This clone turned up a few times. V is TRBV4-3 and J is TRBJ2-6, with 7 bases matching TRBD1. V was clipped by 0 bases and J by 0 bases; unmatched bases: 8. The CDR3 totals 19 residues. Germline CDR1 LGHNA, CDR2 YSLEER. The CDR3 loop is CASSQDKGGWYSGANVLTF. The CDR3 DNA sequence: TGCGCCAGCAGCCAAGATAAAGGGGGCTGGTACTCTGGGGCCAACGTCCTGACTTTC.

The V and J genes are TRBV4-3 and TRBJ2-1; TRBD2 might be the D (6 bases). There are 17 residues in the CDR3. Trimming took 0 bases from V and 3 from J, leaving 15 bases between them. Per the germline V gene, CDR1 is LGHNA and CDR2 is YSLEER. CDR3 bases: TGCGCCAGCAGCCAAGATGGGCAGGGAGGAAACTACAATGAGCAGTTCTTC. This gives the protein CASSQDGQGGNYNEQFF.

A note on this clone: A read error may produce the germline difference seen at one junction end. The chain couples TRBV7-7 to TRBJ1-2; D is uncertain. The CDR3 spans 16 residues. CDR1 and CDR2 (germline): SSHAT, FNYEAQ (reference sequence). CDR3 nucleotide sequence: TGTGCTAGCAGCTTAGCGCCGAACAGAGCTTCCTATGGCTACACCTTC. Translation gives CASSLAPNRASYGYTF.

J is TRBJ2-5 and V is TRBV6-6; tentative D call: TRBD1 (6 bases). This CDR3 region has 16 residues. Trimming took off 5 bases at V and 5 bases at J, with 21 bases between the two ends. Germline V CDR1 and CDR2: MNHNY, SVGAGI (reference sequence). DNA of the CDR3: TGTGCCAGCAGTCCCCACCTTACTACAGGGAAGGAGACCCAGTACTTC. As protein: CASSPHLTTGKETQYF.

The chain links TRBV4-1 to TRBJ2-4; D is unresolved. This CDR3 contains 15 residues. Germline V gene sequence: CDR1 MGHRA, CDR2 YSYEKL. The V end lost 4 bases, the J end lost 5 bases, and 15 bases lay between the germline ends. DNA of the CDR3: TGCGCCAGCAGCCTACGACAAGACCGGGAAAACATTCAGTACTTC. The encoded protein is CASSLRQDRENIQYF.

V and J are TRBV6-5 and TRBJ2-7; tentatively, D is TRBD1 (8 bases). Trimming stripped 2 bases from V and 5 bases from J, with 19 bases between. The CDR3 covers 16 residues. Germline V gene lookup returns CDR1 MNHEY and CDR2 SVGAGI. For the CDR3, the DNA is TGTGCCAGCAGTTACACCCCTCAACAGGGGGGGCACGAGCAGTACTTC. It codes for CASSYTPQQGGHEQYF.

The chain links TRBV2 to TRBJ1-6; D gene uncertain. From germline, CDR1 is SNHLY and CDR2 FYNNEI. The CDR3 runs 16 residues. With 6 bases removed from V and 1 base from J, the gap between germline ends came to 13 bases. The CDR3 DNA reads TGTGCCAGCAGAACACGTGCACAGTCCTATAATTCACCCCTCCACTTT. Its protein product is CASRTRAQSYNSPLHF. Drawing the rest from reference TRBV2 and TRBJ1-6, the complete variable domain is EPEVTQTPSHQVTQMGQEVILRCVPISNHLYFYWYRQILGQKVEFLVSFYNNEISEKSEIFDDQFSVERPDGSNFTLKIRSTKLEDSAMYFCASRTRAQSYNSPLHFGNGTRLTVT.

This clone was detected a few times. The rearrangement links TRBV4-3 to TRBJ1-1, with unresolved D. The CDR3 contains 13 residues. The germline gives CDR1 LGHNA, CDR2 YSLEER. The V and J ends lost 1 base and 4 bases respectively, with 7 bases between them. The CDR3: CASSQVRATEAFF. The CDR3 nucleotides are TGCGCCAGCAGCCAAGTCCGGGCCACTGAAGCTTTCTTT.

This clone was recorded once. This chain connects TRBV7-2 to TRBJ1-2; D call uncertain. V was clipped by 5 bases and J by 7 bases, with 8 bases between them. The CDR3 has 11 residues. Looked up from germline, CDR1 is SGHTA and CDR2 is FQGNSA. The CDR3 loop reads CASSRGSGYTF. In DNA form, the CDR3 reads TGTGCCAGCAGCAGAGGGAGTGGCTACACCTTC. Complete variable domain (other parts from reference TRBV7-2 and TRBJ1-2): GAGVSQSPSNKVTEKGKDVELRCDPISGHTALYWYRQSLGQGLEFLIYFQGNSAPDKSGLPSDRFSAERTGGSVSTLTIQRTQQEDSAVYLCASSRGSGYTFGSGTRLTVV.

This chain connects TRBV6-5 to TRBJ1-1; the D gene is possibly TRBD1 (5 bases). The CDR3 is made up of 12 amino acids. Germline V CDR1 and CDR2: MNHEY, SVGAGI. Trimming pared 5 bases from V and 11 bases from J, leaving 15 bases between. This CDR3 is CASSNNGAGAFF. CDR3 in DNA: TGTGCCAGCAGTAACAATGGGGCGGGGGCTTTCTTT.

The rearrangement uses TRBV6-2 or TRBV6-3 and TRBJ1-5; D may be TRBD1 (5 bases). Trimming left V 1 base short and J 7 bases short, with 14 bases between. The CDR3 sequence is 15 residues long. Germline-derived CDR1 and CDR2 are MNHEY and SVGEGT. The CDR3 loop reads CASSYLDRTNQPQHF. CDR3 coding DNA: TGTGCCAGCAGTTACTTGGACCGGACAAACCAGCCCCAGCATTTT.

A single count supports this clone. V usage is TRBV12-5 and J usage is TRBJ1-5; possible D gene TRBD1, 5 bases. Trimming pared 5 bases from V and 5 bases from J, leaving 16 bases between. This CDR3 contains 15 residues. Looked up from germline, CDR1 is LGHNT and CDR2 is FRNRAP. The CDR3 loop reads CASGGGMGLHQPQHF. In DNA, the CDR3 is TGTGCTAGTGGTGGGGGGATGGGATTGCATCAGCCCCAGCATTTT.